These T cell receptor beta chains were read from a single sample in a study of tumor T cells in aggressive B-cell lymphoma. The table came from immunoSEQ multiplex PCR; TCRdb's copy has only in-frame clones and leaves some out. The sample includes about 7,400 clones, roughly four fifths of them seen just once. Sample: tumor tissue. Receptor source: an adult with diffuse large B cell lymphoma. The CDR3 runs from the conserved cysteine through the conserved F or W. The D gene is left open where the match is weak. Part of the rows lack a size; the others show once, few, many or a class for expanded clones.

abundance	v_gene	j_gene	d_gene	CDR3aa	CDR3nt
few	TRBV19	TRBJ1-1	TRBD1	CASSMFRGTNTEAFF	TGTGCCAGTAGTATGTTCAGGGGGACCAACACTGAAGCTTTCTTT
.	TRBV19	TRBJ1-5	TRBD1	CASSIAGRGHGQPQHF	TGTGCCAGTAGTATAGCCGGCAGGGGGCATGGTCAGCCCCAGCATTTT
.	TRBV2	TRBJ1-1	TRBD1	CASSEGQGNTEAFF	TGTGCCAGCAGTGAGGGACAGGGGAACACTGAAGCTTTCTTT
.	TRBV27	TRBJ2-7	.	CASRLLASYEQYF	TGTGCCAGCAGGCTACTAGCAAGCTACGAGCAGTACTTC
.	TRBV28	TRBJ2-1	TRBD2	CASRPGTSNNEQFF	TGTGCCAGCAGGCCTGGGACTAGCAACAATGAGCAGTTCTTC
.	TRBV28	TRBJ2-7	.	CASSLGLIDTYEQYF	TGTGCCAGCAGTTTAGGACTCATAGACACCTACGAGCAGTACTTC
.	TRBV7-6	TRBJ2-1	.	CASSPRSNEQFF	TGTGCCAGCAGCCCACGCAGCAATGAGCAGTTCTTC
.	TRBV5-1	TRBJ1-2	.	CASSSAGGNYGYTF	TGCGCCAGCAGCTCCGCAGGAGGTAACTATGGCTACACCTTC
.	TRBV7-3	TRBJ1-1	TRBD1	CASSSNLRTGHTEAFF	TGTGCCAGCAGCTCAAATCTCAGGACAGGGCACACTGAAGCTTTCTTT
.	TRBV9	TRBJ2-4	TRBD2	CASSQGLAGLNIQYF	TGTGCCAGCAGCCAGGGACTAGCGGGATTAAACATTCAGTACTTC
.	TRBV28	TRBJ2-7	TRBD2	CASSSGLAGVFNEQYF	TGTGCCAGCAGTTCGGGGCTAGCGGGAGTTTTCAACGAGCAGTACTTC
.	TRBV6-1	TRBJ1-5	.	CASSEVTGNQPQHF	TGTGCCAGCAGTGAAGTAACGGGCAATCAGCCCCAGCATTTT
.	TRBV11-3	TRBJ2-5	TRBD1	CASSPGQQETQYF	TGTGCCAGCAGCCCGGGACAGCAAGAGACCCAGTACTTC
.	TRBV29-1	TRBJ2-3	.	CSVEAGSDTQYF	TGCAGCGTCGAGGCGGGTTCAGATACGCAGTATTTT
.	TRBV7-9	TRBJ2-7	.	CASALATSYEQYF	TGTGCCAGCGCGCTAGCAACTTCCTACGAGCAGTACTTC
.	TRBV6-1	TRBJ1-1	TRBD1	CASSEALTGEATEAFF	TGTGCCAGCAGTGAAGCTTTGACAGGGGAGGCGACTGAAGCTTTCTTT
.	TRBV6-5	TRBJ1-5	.	CASSWSGKLRQPQHF	TGTGCCAGCAGTTGGTCAGGGAAACTCAGGCAGCCCCAGCATTTT
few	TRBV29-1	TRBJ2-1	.	CSVVDHPGYNEQFF	TGCAGCGTTGTCGACCATCCGGGGTACAATGAGCAGTTCTTC
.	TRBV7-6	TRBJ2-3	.	CASSLVAPAEDTQYF	TGTGCCAGCAGCTTAGTAGCGCCCGCGGAAGATACGCAGTATTTT
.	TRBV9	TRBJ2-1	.	CASSVIGNEQFF	TGTGCCAGCAGCGTCATCGGGAATGAGCAGTTCTTC
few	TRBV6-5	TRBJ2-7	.	CASSYDIYTYEQYF	TGTGCCAGCAGTTACGACATATACACCTACGAGCAGTACTTC
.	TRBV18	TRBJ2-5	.	CASSPQNSQETQYF	TGTGCCAGCTCACCACAAAACAGCCAAGAGACCCAGTACTTC
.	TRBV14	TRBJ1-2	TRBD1	CASSPRTGDGYTF	TGTGCCAGCAGCCCACGGACAGGCGATGGCTACACCTTC
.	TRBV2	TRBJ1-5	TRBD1	CASRGETGGTGQPQHF	TGTGCCAGCAGGGGCGAAACAGGGGGGACGGGTCAGCCCCAGCATTTT
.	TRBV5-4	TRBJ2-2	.	CASSLQGPGELFF	TGTGCCAGCAGTTTGCAGGGTCCCGGGGAGCTGTTTTTT
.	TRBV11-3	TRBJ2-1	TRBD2	CASSLALAGSYNEQFF	TGTGCCAGCAGCTTAGCACTAGCGGGGTCCTACAATGAGCAGTTCTTC
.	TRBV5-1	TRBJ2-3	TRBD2	CASSAGARVTDTQYF	TGCGCCAGCAGCGCGGGAGCCCGGGTCACAGATACGCAGTATTTT
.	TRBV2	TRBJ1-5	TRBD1	CASSGTGDQPQHF	TGTGCCAGCAGTGGGACAGGGGATCAGCCCCAGCATTTT
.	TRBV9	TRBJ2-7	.	CASSVDRTASYEQYF	TGTGCCAGCAGCGTAGATAGAACAGCTTCCTACGAGCAGTACTTC
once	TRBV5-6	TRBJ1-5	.	CASSLAQSSNQPQHF	TGTGCCAGCAGCTTGGCACAGTCAAGCAATCAGCCCCAGCATTTT
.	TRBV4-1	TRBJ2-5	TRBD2	CASSQRLAGAQYF	TGCGCCAGCAGCCAAAGACTAGCGGGGGCCCAGTACTTC